These 28 T cell receptor beta chains share one sample of origin, sequenced in a study of identical twins (dated by TCRdb to the mid-2010s). The library came from 5' RACE. Sequencing used an Illumina HiSeq 2000. TCRdb reanalyzed the raw reads on its own, using fastp at Q25 for trimming and MiXCR for clone calling, and kept in-frame beta chains. Duplicate CDR3 protein sequences are folded into a single record with the most common DNA and genes. The sample table records 1.5 million or so distinct CDR3 sequences; 32% of these occur just once. The ten largest clonotypes hold about 0.27% of the sample. The sample taken for sequencing was cord blood. All receptors derive from a newborn girl in good health.

This clonotype was seen only a few times. The CDR3 nucleotides are TGTGCCAGCAGCGCCGGGACTCTCACAGATACGCAGTATTTT. Protein: CASSAGTLTDTQYF. V is TRBV12-3 or TRBV12-4 and J is TRBJ2-3; TRBD2 might be the D (6 bases). V was cut by 6 bases and J by 2 bases, with 12 bases left in between. The CDR3 is 14 amino acids.

This clonotype was counted a few times. The chain combines TRBV4-2 with TRBJ2-7; 8 bases are shared with TRBD2. V lost 0 bases to trimming and J lost 2 bases; unmatched junction nucleotides: 6. CDR1 is LGHNA and CDR2 is YNFKEQ in the germline V gene. This CDR3 has 16 amino acids. The chain's CDR3 is CASSQESAGLAYEQYF. The DNA of the CDR3 is TGTGCCAGCAGCCAAGAATCGGCGGGACTAGCCTACGAGCAGTACTTC.

V and J are TRBV11-2 and TRBJ2-1; 15 bases agree with TRBD2. The CDR3 length is 18 residues. Trimming at V came to 5 bases and at J to 1 base, leaving 6 bases not matched to a gene. Germline V gives CDR1 SGHAT, CDR2 FQNNGV. The CDR3 DNA is TGTGCCAGCAGCAGGACTAGCGGGGGGGCAGGGTCCTACAATGAGCAGTTCTTC. This encodes CASSRTSGGAGSYNEQFF.

A few counts support this clonotype. This chain connects TRBV6-1 to TRBJ1-5, with D tentatively TRBD1 (6 bases). Per germline, CDR1 MNHNS and CDR2 SASEGT. Between the trimmed V and J ends, which lost 4 bases and 5 bases, there was a span of 15 bases. This CDR3 has 15 amino acids. The CDR3 DNA reads TGTGCCAGCAGTGGCGCACAGGGTCCGGATCAGCCCCAGCATTTT. Its translation is CASSGAQGPDQPQHF.

This clonotype was counted many times. The chain is built from TRBV29-1 and TRBJ2-3; D remains unclear. There are 12 residues in the CDR3. CDR1 and CDR2 (germline): SQVTM, ANQGSEA. The V end was cut by 7 bases, the J end by 2 bases, with 10 bases between. The CDR3 sequence: CSAALATDTQYF. The CDR3 bases are TGCAGCGCCGCCCTCGCCACAGATACGCAGTATTTT.

This chain connects TRBV20-1 to TRBJ2-7, with D possibly TRBD2 on 5 matching bases. This CDR3 has 14 amino acids. The germline V and J ends were trimmed by 6 bases and 7 bases, with 22 bases remaining between them. CDR1 and CDR2 (germline): DFQATT, SNEGSKA (reference sequence). As DNA, the CDR3 is TGCAGTGCGCCGGCCGACTGGAGGTACAATGAGCAGTACTTC. Translating it yields CSAPADWRYNEQYF.

This clonotype has a handful of counts. The chain uses TRBV28 and TRBJ2-5, with 7 nucleotides matching TRBD2. The CDR3 runs to 14 residues. The junction had 2 bases not matched to a gene; V was cut back by 2 bases and J by 2 bases. Germline V gene data show CDR1 as MDHEN and CDR2 as SYDVKM. Here the CDR3 DNA reads TGTGCCAGCAGTTTACCAGCGGGGCAAGAGACCCAGTACTTC. Encoded protein: CASSLPAGQETQYF.

This clonotype was counted a few times. This chain uses TRBV21-1 with TRBJ2-7; TRBD1 is the table's D call, not checked against the DNA. TRBV21-1 corresponds to a pseudogene. This CDR3 spans 19 amino acids. CDR3: CASSRYGQGIMRASYEQYF. DNA of the CDR3: TGTGCCAGCAGCAGATACGGACAGGGAATAATGAGGGCGTCCTACGAGCAGTACTTC.

This clonotype was found a few times. The gene calls are TRBV18 and TRBJ1-1, with 7 nucleotides matching TRBD1. J lost 1 base, V lost 2 bases, and 4 bases had no gene match. Germline assignment: CDR1 KGHSH and CDR2 LQKENI. This CDR3 comprises 15 residues. In nucleotides, the CDR3 is TGTGCCAGCTCACCATCCGAGGGGGCGAACACTGAAGCTTTCTTT. Translation gives CASSPSEGANTEAFF.

J is TRBJ2-7 and V is TRBV7-8, with 7 bases identical to TRBD1. V gave up 2 bases and J gave up 2 bases; unmatched junction bases: 9. The CDR3 is 16 amino acids. Germline V lookup: CDR1 SGHVS, CDR2 FQNEAQ. CDR3 sequence (DNA): TGTGCCAGCAGCTTATTCGGACAGGATAGAGCCTACGAGCAGTACTTC. Encoded protein: CASSLFGQDRAYEQYF.

The rearrangement uses TRBV21-1 and TRBJ1-5; no check of the table's D call, TRBD1, against the DNA was made. TRBV21-1 is a recognized pseudogene. The CDR3 spans 16 residues. CDR3 region: CASSKARGTLNQPQHF. The CDR3 DNA is TGTGCCAGCAGCAAAGCGAGGGGGACCCTCAATCAGCCCCAGCATTTT.

The table lists this clonotype with many counts. The junction shows a germline mismatch at one end, possibly a read error. The rearrangement links TRBV5-1 to TRBJ2-1; D may be TRBD2 (5 bases). CDR3 length: 14 residues. Per germline, CDR1 SGHRS and CDR2 YFSETQ. This chain's CDR3 is CASSLAPGYNEQFF. CDR3 nucleotides: TGTGCCAGCAGCTTAGCGCCAGGCTACAATGAGCAGTTCTTC.

This clonotype was found a few times. V usage is TRBV21-1 and J usage is TRBJ2-5. TRBV21-1 is given as a pseudogene. This CDR3 has 13 amino acids. DNA of the CDR3: TGTGCCAGCAGAAAAGGAGCCCAAGAGACCCAGTACTTC. The encoded protein is CASRKGAQETQYF.

The chain combines TRBV20-1 with TRBJ1-5; D not certain. The CDR3 runs 15 residues. Trimming cost V 6 bases and J 0 bases, with 15 bases left between them. In germline, CDR1 is DFQATT, CDR2 SNEGSKA (reference sequence). The CDR3 DNA sequence: TGCAGTGCCCTCCGTCCCACAGCTAGCAATCAGCCCCAGCATTTT. Its translation: CSALRPTASNQPQHF.

This clonotype was picked up a small number of times. The chain combines TRBV20-1 with TRBJ2-5, with D tentatively TRBD2 (5 bases). CDR1 is DFQATT, CDR2 SNEGSKA, per germline (reference sequence). V shed 0 bases and J shed 3 bases, with 20 bases lying between them. The CDR3 loop spans 17 amino acids. The CDR3 loop reads CSARDLKNTREKETQYF. DNA for the CDR3: TGCAGTGCTAGAGATCTTAAAAACACGAGGGAGAAAGAGACCCAGTACTTC.

Concerning this clonotype itself: At one end, the junction sequence differs from germline, possibly due to a read error. The gene calls are TRBV2 and TRBJ1-6, with TRBD1 as a possible D gene (5 bases). Germline V CDR1 and CDR2: SNHLY, FYNNEI. This CDR3 is 13 amino acids long. The CDR3 nucleotides are TGTGCCAGCAGTGATGAGGGGCAATCACCCCTCCATTTT. Translating gives CASSDEGQSPLHF.

The V gene is TRBV4-2, the J gene TRBJ2-1, with TRBD2 identical over 15 bases. The germline V gene encodes CDR1 LGHNA and CDR2 YNFKEQ. The CDR3 runs 17 residues. J gave up 7 bases and V 0 bases, and 4 bases lay outside the gene matches. The CDR3 here is CASSQDGLAGGGNEQFF. CDR3 nucleotide sequence: TGTGCCAGCAGCCAAGATGGACTAGCGGGAGGGGGGAATGAGCAGTTCTTC.

In this sample, this clonotype turned up a few times. The chain is built from TRBV25-1 and TRBJ1-1; TRBD1 is a possible D gene (5 bases). CDR1 MGHDK and CDR2 SYGVNS come from the germline V gene. The CDR3 covers 13 residues. The V end lost 8 bases, the J end lost 1 base, and 11 bases lay between the germline ends. CDR3: CASGGFGNTEAFF. The CDR3 DNA reads TGTGCCAGCGGGGGATTTGGGAACACTGAAGCTTTCTTT.

The chain uses TRBV5-1 and TRBJ2-3, with 15 bases matching TRBD2. CDR1 is SGHRS, CDR2 YFSETQ, per germline. V lost 4 bases to trimming and J lost 9 bases; unmatched junction nucleotides: 3. The CDR3 sequence is 14 residues long. The CDR3 region has the DNA TGCGCCAGCAGCGTTGGGACTAGCGGGGGGACGCAGTATTTT. It yields the protein CASSVGTSGGTQYF.

The gene calls are TRBV6-2 or TRBV6-3 and TRBJ1-4; 7 bases agree with TRBD1. The CDR3 is 17 residues long. CDR1 MNHEY and CDR2 SVGEGT come from the germline V gene. After removal of 5 bases from V and 8 bases from J, the junction contained 17 bases not matched to a gene. CDR3 DNA sequence: TGTGCCAGCAGTCCCGGACAGGACATCCCACGAGGGGAAAAACTGTTTTTT. It specifies CASSPGQDIPRGEKLFF.

The V gene is TRBV6-6, the J gene TRBJ2-5, with 8 positions matching TRBD2. With V trimmed by 4 bases and J by 11 bases, 15 bases remained unmatched. The CDR3 extends over 15 amino acids. Germline-derived CDR1 and CDR2 are MNHNY and SVGAGI (reference sequence). In DNA form, the CDR3 reads TGTGCCAGCAGTTCCCAGCGGGAGCTGGGCAATGAGCAGTACTTC. Translated: CASSSQRELGNEQYF.

In this sample, this clonotype turned up a few times. V and J are TRBV3-1 and TRBJ2-5, with unresolved D. Germline CDR1 reads LGHDT; CDR2 reads YNNKEL (reference sequence). V lost 1 base and J lost 2, with 8 bases in between. This CDR3 is 14 amino acids long. The chain's CDR3 is CASSQGWRQETQYF. DNA for the CDR3: TGTGCCAGCAGCCAAGGCTGGCGGCAAGAGACCCAGTACTTC.

This rearrangement joins TRBV20-1 to TRBJ2-1; 8 nucleotides agree with TRBD2. CDR1 is DFQATT, CDR2 SNEGSKA, per germline (reference sequence). The CDR3 length is 17 residues. J gave up 3 bases and V 1 base, and 11 bases lay outside the gene matches. The CDR3 DNA is TGCAGTGCTAGAGGGCCTATAGGAGCGGGAGACTACAATGAGCAGTTCTTC. Protein: CSARGPIGAGDYNEQFF.

The chain's CDR3 is CATSGLILLGDNEQFF. The CDR3 nucleotides are TGTGCCACCAGCGGCCTAATATTACTGGGGGACAATGAGCAGTTCTTC. This chain connects TRBV15 to TRBJ2-1; D may be TRBD1 or TRBD2 (5 bases each). Trimming pared 5 bases from V and 5 bases from J, leaving 19 bases between. Germline values: CDR1 LNHNV, CDR2 YYDKDF (reference sequence). CDR3 size: 16 residues.

The rearrangement joins TRBV20-1 to TRBJ2-4; 9 nucleotides line up with TRBD2. Per germline, CDR1 DFQATT and CDR2 SNEGSKA (reference sequence). V lost 5 bases, J lost 0 bases, and 5 bases stayed unmatched. This CDR3 region has 15 residues. This CDR3 is CSARGGVGAKNIQYF. DNA for the CDR3: TGCAGTGCTCGCGGGGGGGTTGGAGCCAAAAACATTCAGTACTTC.

This clonotype has only a few counts. The chain is built from TRBV4-1 and TRBJ1-2; no reliable D call. The germline V gene encodes CDR1 MGHRA and CDR2 YSYEKL. The CDR3 totals 15 residues. V dropped 0 bases and J dropped 2 bases, with 10 bases sitting between them. The CDR3: CASSQDLSWNYGYTF. The CDR3, as DNA: TGCGCCAGCAGCCAAGACCTCTCATGGAACTATGGCTACACCTTC.

The gene calls are TRBV11-2 and TRBJ2-3, with 8 bases identical to TRBD1. V shed 4 bases, J shed 2 bases, and the junction held 5 bases outside the gene matches. The germline CDR1 and CDR2 sequences are SGHAT and FQNNGV. The CDR3 consists of 15 residues. The CDR3 nucleotides read TGTGCCAGCAGCTCCACAGGGGGATACACAGATACGCAGTATTTT. Protein: CASSSTGGYTDTQYF.

Here the CDR3 DNA reads TGTGCCAGCAGTAAAGTAGCGGGAGGGCGTGATGAGCAGTTCTTC. Its protein is CASSKVAGGRDEQFF. This chain uses TRBV6-6 with TRBJ2-1, with 11 bases fitting TRBD2. CDR1 and CDR2 from the germline V gene are MNHNY and SVGAGI (reference sequence). The CDR3 runs to 15 residues. V gave up 5 bases and J gave up 8 bases; unmatched junction bases: 8.